Below are 14 T cell receptor beta chains sequenced from a single sample in a study of T cell repertoires in cytomegalovirus infection. TCRdb re-called the reads through MiXCR, storing one row per CDR3 protein. The table has nearly 450,000 distinct CDR3 sequences, roughly a third seen once. What was sequenced was PBMCs. All receptors come from a human donor in good health (CMV status not recorded). Some clones in this sample may be carry-over from other donors' samples.

This clonotype occurred a few times. The gene calls are TRBV6-2 or TRBV6-3 and TRBJ1-2, with 7 bases lining up with TRBD1. V was clipped by 7 bases and J by 2 bases; unmatched bases: 1. Germline V gene sequence: CDR1 MNHEY, CDR2 SVGEGT. This CDR3 has 12 residues. The CDR3 DNA reads as TGTGCCAGCATGGGACAGAACTATGGCTACACCTTC. Translating gives CASMGQNYGYTF.

The chain's CDR3 is CASSTEQGGLAKNIQYF. The CDR3 region has the DNA TGTGCCAGCAGCACCGAACAGGGCGGACTAGCCAAAAACATTCAGTACTTC. The genes are TRBV5-6 and TRBJ2-4; D might be TRBD1 (6 bases). Trimming cost V 4 bases and J 0 bases, with 17 bases left between them. Per the germline V gene, CDR1 is SGHDT and CDR2 is YYEEEE. The CDR3 runs 17 residues.

In its sample, this clonotype was seen a few times. The gene calls are TRBV11-2 and TRBJ2-7; the D gene is possibly TRBD2 (6 bases). The length of the CDR3 is 15 residues. V shed 0 bases and J shed 1 base, with 10 bases lying between them. CDR1 and CDR2 from the germline V gene are SGHAT and FQNNGV. The CDR3 spells CASSLELGLSYEQYF. Here the CDR3 DNA reads TGTGCCAGCAGCTTAGAGTTGGGACTTTCCTACGAGCAGTACTTC.

This chain links TRBV4-1 with TRBJ1-4; tentatively, D is TRBD1 (5 bases). The CDR3 is made up of 17 amino acids. Germline V gives CDR1 MGHRA, CDR2 YSYEKL. With 4 bases removed from V and 8 bases from J, the gap between germline ends came to 23 bases. CDR3 in amino acids: CASSLTLKGQGIEKLFF. CDR3 coding DNA: TGCGCCAGCAGCCTCACTCTGAAAGGGCAGGGTATCGAAAAACTGTTTTTT.

Comments on this clonotype: A read error may account for a junction end that differs from germline. The V gene is TRBV7-6, the J gene TRBJ1-5, with D possibly matching TRBD1 (6 bases). CDR1 is SGHVS and CDR2 is FNYEAQ in the germline V gene. CDR3 size: 13 residues. The CDR3: CASSLTRGRPQHF. CDR3 bases: TGTGCTAGCAGCTTGACCCGGGGGCGTCCCCAGCATTTT.

The chain uses TRBV6-5 and TRBJ2-7; TRBD1 aligns across 9 bases. Germline-derived CDR1 and CDR2 are MNHEY and SVGAGI. The J segment lost 6 bases and the V segment lost 0 bases, leaving 3 bases of the junction unmatched. This CDR3 comprises 14 residues. The CDR3 loop is CASSYSTDRGEQYF. The CDR3 region has the DNA TGTGCCAGCAGTTACTCCACGGACAGGGGCGAGCAGTACTTC.

The rearrangement joins TRBV7-9 to TRBJ2-7; 7 bases agree with TRBD2. The germline CDR1 and CDR2 sequences are SEHNR and FQNEAQ (reference sequence). The V gene end was trimmed by 4 bases and the J gene end by 3 bases; junction bases not matched to a gene: 9. The CDR3 length is 15 residues. The CDR3 coding sequence is TGTGCCAGCAGCTCCATGTCGGGGGGTGTCTACGAGCAGTACTTC. Translated, it gives CASSSMSGGVYEQYF.

This clonotype came up a few times. The chain joins TRBV6-1 to TRBJ2-7, with D maybe TRBD1 (5 bases). Trimming shortened V by 6 bases and J by 2 bases, and 20 bases separated the two germline ends. The germline CDR1 and CDR2 sequences are MNHNS and SASEGT. This CDR3 has 16 amino acids. The CDR3: CASSQGSLVSAYEQYF. In DNA, the CDR3 is TGTGCCAGCAGCCAGGGAAGTTTGGTTTCGGCCTACGAGCAGTACTTC.

The chain couples TRBV2 to TRBJ2-1, with 7 bases that match TRBD1. The junction had 0 bases not matched to a gene; V was cut back by 0 bases and J by 10 bases. The germline V gene has CDR1 SNHLY and CDR2 FYNNEI. There are 12 residues in the CDR3. The CDR3 DNA reads TGTGCCAGCAGTGAAGCGGGACAGGAGCAGTTCTTC. Residues: CASSEAGQEQFF.

Worth noting for this clonotype: Without the conserved terminal phenylalanine or tryptophan, this CDR3 likely stems from a read error. The chain combines TRBV20-1 with TRBJ2-7; TRBD1 matches 7 bases. Germline CDR1 DFQATT, CDR2 SNEGSKA (reference sequence). CDR3 size: 11 residues. V shed 3 bases and J 9 bases; nucleotides not matched to a gene: 5. The CDR3 here is CSASETGRQYY. The CDR3 DNA reads TGCAGTGCTAGCGAGACAGGGAGGCAGTACTAC.

As regards this clonotype: Possible read error: a much larger clone is one base away. CDR3 coding DNA: TGTGCCAGCAGCGAGCGGGACAGGGGGGACCGTGGAGATACGCAGTATTTT. Translated, it gives CASSERDRGDRGDTQYF. The rearrangement uses TRBV7-8 and TRBJ2-3; TRBD1 matches at 11 bases. Germline loops: CDR1 SGHVS, CDR2 FQNEAQ. This CDR3 comprises 17 residues. Losses at the gene ends were 5 bases for V and 5 bases for J; bases not matched to a gene: 12. Full variable domain (remainder filled in from reference TRBV7-8 and TRBJ2-3): GAGVSQSPRYKVAKRGQDVALRCDPISGHVSLFWYQQALGQGPEFLTYFQNEAQLDKSGLPSDRFFAERPEGSVSTLKIQRTQQEDSAVYLCASSERDRGDRGDTQYFGPGTRLTVL.

The CDR3 spells CASGLITDTQYF. Written as DNA, the CDR3 is TGTGCCAGCGGACTCATCACAGATACGCAGTATTTT. The rearrangement links TRBV12-3 or TRBV12-4 to TRBJ2-3, with D possibly matching TRBD2 (5 bases). The germline V and J ends were trimmed by 8 bases and 2 bases, with 8 bases remaining between them. There are 12 residues in the CDR3.

The chain couples TRBV19 to TRBJ2-7; D is ambiguous. Germline V gene lookup returns CDR1 LNHDA and CDR2 SQIVND (reference sequence). The CDR3 has 11 amino acids. Trimming removed 7 bases at V and 4 bases at J, with 8 bases between. For the CDR3, the DNA is TGTGCCAGTAACTGCGATTACGAGCAGTACTTC. Protein product: CASNCDYEQYF.

The J gene is TRBJ2-3, the V gene TRBV28; D remains unclear. This CDR3 contains 15 residues. Trimming took 6 bases from V and 3 from J, leaving 16 bases between them. Germline V gives CDR1 MDHEN, CDR2 SYDVKM. The CDR3 coding sequence is TGTGCCAGCAGGATGCTATTTGAAACAACAGATACGCAGTATTTT. It translates to CASRMLFETTDTQYF.